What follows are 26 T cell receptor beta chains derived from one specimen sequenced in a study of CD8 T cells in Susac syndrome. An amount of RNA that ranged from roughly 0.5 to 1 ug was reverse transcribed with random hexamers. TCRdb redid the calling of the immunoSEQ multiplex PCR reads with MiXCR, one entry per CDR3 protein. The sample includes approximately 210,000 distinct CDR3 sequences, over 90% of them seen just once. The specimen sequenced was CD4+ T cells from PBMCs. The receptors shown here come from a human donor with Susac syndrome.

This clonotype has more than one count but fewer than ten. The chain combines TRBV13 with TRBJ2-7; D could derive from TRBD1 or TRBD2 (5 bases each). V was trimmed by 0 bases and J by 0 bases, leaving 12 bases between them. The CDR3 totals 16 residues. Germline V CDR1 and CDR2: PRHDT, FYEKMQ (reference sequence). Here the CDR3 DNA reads TGTGCCAGCAGCTTAGGTCGGGGCTTAAGCTCCTACGAGCAGTACTTC. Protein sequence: CASSLGRGLSSYEQYF. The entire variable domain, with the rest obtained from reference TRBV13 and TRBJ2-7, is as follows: AAGVIQSPRHLIKEKRETATLKCYPIPRHDTVYWYQQGPGQDPQFLISFYEKMQSDKGSIPDRFSAQQFSDYHSELNMSSLELGDSALYFCASSLGRGLSSYEQYFGPGTRLTVT.

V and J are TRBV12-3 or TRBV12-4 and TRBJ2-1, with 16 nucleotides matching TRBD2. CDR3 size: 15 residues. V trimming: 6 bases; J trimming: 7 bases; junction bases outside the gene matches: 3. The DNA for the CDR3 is TGTGCCAGCAGCCCGGGACTAGCGGGGGGGAATGAGCAGTTCTTC. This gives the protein CASSPGLAGGNEQFF.

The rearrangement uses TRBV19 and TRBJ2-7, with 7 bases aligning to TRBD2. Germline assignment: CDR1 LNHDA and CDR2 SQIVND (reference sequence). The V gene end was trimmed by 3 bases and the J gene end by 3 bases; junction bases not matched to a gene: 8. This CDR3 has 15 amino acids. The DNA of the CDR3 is TGTGCCAGTAGTATCGTCAGCGGGGAGGTCTACGAGCAGTACTTC. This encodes CASSIVSGEVYEQYF.

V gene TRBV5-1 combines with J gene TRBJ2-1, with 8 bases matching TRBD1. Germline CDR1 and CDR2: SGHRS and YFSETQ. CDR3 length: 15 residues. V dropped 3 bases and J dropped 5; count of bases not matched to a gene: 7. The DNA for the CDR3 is TGCGCCAGCAGCTCGGACAGGGCACTCAACAATGAGCAGTTCTTC. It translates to CASSSDRALNNEQFF.

The CDR3 DNA sequence: TGTGCCAGCAGCCAAGTTCAGGAGTTTCAGTACTTC. This gives the protein CASSQVQEFQYF. The chain carries TRBV3-1 and TRBJ2-4; the D is unclear. Germline CDR1 is LGHDT and CDR2 is YNNKEL (reference sequence). This CDR3 has 12 amino acids. V was clipped by 1 base and J by 11 bases, with 9 bases between them.

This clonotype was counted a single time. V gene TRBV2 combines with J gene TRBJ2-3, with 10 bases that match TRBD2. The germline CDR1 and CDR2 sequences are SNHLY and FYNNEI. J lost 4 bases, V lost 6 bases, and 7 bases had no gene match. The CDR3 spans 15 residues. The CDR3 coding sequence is TGTGCCAGCAGAGGAGCGGGGGGGCGCCCAGATACGCAGTATTTT. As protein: CASRGAGGRPDTQYF.

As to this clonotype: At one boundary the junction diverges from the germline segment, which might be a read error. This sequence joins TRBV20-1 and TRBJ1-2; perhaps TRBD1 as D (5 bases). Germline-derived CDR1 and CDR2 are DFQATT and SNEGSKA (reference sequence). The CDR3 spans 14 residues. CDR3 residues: CSASPVGTGYGYTF. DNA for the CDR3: TGCAGTGCTAGCCCAGTCGGGACGGGCTATGGCTACACTTTC.

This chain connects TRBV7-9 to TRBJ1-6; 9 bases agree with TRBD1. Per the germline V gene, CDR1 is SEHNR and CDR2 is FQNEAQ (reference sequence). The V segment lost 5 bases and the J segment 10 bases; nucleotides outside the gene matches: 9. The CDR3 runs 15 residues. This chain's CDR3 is CASSPGDRAKSPLHF. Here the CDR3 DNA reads TGTGCCAGCAGCCCCGGGGACAGGGCTAAATCACCCCTCCACTTT.

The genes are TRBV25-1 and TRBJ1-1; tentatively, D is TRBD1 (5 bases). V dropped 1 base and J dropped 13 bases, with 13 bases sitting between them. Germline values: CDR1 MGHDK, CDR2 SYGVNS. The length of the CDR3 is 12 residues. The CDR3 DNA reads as TGTGCCAGCAGTGAATTTCAAGGGGAGAGTTTCTTT. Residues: CASSEFQGESFF.

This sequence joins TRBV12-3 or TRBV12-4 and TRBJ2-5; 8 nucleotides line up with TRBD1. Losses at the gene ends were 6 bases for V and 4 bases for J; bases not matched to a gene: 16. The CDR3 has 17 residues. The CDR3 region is CASRGGGRTGSRETQYF. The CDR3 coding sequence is TGTGCCAGCAGAGGCGGAGGTAGGACAGGGTCCCGAGAGACCCAGTACTTC.

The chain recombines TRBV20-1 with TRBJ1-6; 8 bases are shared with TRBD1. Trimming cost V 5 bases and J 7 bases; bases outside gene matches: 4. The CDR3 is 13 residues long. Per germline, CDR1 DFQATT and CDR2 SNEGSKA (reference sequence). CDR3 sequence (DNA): TGCAGTGCTGGGGACAGGAAAAATTCACCCCTCCACTTT. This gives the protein CSAGDRKNSPLHF.

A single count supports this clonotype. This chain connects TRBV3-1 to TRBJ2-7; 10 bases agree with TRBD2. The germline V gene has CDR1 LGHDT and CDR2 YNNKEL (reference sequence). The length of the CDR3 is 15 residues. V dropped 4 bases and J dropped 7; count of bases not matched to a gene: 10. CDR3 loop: CASSRVAGGSGEQYF. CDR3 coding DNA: TGTGCCAGCAGCCGAGTAGCGGGGGGTTCGGGTGAGCAGTACTTC.

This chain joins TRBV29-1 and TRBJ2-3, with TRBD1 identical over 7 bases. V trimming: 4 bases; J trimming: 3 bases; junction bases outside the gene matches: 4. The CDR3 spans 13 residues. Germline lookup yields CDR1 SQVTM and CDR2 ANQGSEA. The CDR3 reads CSVGDSGTDTQYF. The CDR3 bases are TGCAGCGTTGGGGACAGTGGAACAGATACGCAGTATTTT.

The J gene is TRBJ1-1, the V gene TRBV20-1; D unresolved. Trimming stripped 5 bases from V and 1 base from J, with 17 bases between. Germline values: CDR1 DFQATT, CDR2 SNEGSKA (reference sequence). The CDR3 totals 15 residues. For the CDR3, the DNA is TGCAGTGCTTTCGGCGGGGAGGTGGGGAACACTGAAGCTTTCTTT. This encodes CSAFGGEVGNTEAFF.

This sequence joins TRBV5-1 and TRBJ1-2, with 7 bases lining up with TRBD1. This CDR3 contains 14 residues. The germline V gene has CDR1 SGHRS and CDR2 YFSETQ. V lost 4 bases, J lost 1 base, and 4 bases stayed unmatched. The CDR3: CASSMGQLNYGYTF. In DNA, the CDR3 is TGCGCCAGCAGCATGGGACAGCTTAACTATGGCTACACCTTC.

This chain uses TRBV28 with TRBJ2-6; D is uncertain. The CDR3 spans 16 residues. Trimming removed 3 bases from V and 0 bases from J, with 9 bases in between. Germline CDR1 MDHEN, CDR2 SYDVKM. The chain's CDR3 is CASSFSDGSGANVLTF. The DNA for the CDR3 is TGTGCCAGCAGTTTCTCTGACGGCTCTGGGGCCAACGTCCTGACTTTC.

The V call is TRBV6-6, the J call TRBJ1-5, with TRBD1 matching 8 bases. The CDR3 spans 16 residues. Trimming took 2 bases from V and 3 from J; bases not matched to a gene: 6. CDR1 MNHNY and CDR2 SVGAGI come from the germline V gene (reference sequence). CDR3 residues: CASSYVADRVNQPQHF. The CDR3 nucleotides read TGTGCCAGCAGTTACGTCGCGGACAGGGTCAATCAGCCCCAGCATTTT.

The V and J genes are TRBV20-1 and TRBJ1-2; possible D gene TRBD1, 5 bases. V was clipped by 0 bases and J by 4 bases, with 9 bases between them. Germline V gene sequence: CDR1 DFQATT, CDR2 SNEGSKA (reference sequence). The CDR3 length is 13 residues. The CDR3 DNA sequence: TGCAGTGCTAGAGATGGGGCAGCCTATGGCTACACCTTC. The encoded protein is CSARDGAAYGYTF.

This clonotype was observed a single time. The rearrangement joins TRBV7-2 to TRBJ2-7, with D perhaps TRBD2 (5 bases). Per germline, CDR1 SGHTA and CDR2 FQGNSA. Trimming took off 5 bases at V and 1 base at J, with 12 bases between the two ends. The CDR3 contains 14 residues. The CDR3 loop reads CASSPTPGSYEQYF. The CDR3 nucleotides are TGTGCCAGCAGCCCTACCCCGGGGTCCTACGAGCAGTACTTC.

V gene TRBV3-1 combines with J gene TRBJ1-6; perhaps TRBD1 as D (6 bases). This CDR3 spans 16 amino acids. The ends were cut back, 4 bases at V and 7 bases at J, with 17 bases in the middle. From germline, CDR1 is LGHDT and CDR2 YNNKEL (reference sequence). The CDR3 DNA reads TGTGCCAGCAGCCTCCAAAGGGGGGGCGGAAATTCACCCCTCCACTTT. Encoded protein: CASSLQRGGGNSPLHF.

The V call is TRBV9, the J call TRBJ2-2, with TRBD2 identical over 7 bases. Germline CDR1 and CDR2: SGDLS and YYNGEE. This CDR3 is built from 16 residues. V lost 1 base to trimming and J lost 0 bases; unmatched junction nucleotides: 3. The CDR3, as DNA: TGTGCCAGCAGCGTATGGGGGGGGGCGAACACCGGGGAGCTGTTTTTT. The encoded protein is CASSVWGGANTGELFF.

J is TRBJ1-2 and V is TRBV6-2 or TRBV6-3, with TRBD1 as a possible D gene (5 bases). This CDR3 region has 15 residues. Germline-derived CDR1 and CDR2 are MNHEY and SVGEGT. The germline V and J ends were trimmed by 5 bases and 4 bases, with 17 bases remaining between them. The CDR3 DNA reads TGTGCCAGCAGTCAAACAACAGGATACTCCTATGGCTACACCTTC. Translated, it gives CASSQTTGYSYGYTF.

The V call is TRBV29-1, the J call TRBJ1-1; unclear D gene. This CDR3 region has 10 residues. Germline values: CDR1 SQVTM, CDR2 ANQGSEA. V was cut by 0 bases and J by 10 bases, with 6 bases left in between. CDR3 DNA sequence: TGCAGCGTTGAAGAAGTGACAGCTTTCTTT. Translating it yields CSVEEVTAFF. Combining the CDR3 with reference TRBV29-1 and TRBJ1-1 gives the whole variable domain SAVISQKPSRDICQRGTSLTIQCQVDSQVTMMFWYRQQPGQSLTLIATANQGSEATYESGFVIDKFPISRPNLTFSTLTVSNMSPEDSSIYLCSVEEVTAFFGQGTRLTVV.

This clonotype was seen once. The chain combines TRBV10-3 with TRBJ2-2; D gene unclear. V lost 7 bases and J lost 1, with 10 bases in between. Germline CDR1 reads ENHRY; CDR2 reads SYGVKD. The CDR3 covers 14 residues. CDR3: CAINEAWNTGELFF. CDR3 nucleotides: TGTGCCATCAACGAGGCTTGGAACACCGGGGAGCTGTTTTTT.

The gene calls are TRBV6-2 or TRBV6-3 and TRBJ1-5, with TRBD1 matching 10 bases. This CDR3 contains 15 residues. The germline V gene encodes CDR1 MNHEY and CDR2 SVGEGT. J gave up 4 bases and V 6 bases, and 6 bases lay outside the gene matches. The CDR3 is CASRLVGQGNQPQHF. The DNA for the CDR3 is TGTGCCAGCAGATTGGTGGGACAGGGGAATCAGCCCCAGCATTTT.

CDR3 DNA sequence: TGTGCCAGCAGCCGCCGGGACACCGACTATGGCTACACCTTC. Translation gives CASSRRDTDYGYTF. This rearrangement joins TRBV5-6 to TRBJ1-2, with D tentatively TRBD1 (6 bases). The V end lost 4 bases, the J end lost 3 bases, and 13 bases lay between the germline ends. This CDR3 is built from 14 residues. The V gene's germline CDR1 is SGHDT and CDR2 YYEEEE.